These 11 T cell receptor beta chains were all obtained from the same sample, sequenced in a study of cytomegalovirus exposure and HLA in healthy donors. Sequencing was performed with immunoSEQ multiplex PCR; in TCRdb, only in-frame clones are kept and a portion is missing. The sample consists of around 61,000 clones, approximately 90% of them appearing once. Source material: PBMCs. The source is a man aged 18 to 29 in good health and CMV-seronegative.

This clone was found once. The chain is built from TRBV2 and TRBJ2-7; 10 bases align to TRBD1. The germline V gene has CDR1 SNHLY and CDR2 FYNNEI. This CDR3 comprises 15 residues. J lost 5 bases, V lost 8 bases, and 12 bases had no gene match. The CDR3 spells CASETRDRGQDEQYF. CDR3 DNA sequence: TGTGCCAGCGAGACCCGGGACAGGGGCCAAGACGAGCAGTACTTC.

This clone was detected once. DNA for the CDR3: TGTGCCAGCAGCTCTCCCGTAACAGGGCAATACGAGCAGTACTTC. As protein: CASSSPVTGQYEQYF. This chain links TRBV5-6 with TRBJ2-7; the D gene is possibly TRBD1 (6 bases). The CDR3 length is 15 residues. Per the germline V gene, CDR1 is SGHDT and CDR2 is YYEEEE. V lost 3 bases and J 4 bases, leaving 17 bases between the germline ends.

The chain links TRBV25-1 to TRBJ1-2, with TRBD1 matching over 7 bases. V gave up 6 bases and J gave up 4 bases; unmatched junction bases: 2. CDR3 length equals 12 residues. The germline V gene has CDR1 MGHDK and CDR2 SYGVNS. The CDR3, as DNA: TGTGCCAGCAGGACAGGGACCTATGGCTACACCTTC. It translates to CASRTGTYGYTF.

V gene TRBV7-9 combines with J gene TRBJ2-7; tentative D call: TRBD2 (7 bases). The germline V gene encodes CDR1 SEHNR and CDR2 FQNEAQ (reference sequence). Trimming shortened V by 5 bases and J by 5 bases, and 22 bases separated the two germline ends. CDR3 length equals 16 residues. CDR3 sequence (DNA): TGTGCCAGCAGCCAAGAGGGGGGGACTCCCGCCCACGAGCAGTACTTC. Its protein is CASSQEGGTPAHEQYF.

The V call is TRBV7-9, the J call TRBJ2-7; D remains ambiguous. The germline gives CDR1 SEHNR, CDR2 FQNEAQ (reference sequence). V was shortened by 5 bases and J by 0 bases, with 11 bases between the two germline ends. The CDR3 length is 14 residues. The CDR3 nucleotides are TGTGCCAGCAGCCGTCACGCGGACTCCTACGAGCAGTACTTC. Its protein is CASSRHADSYEQYF.

J is TRBJ2-7 and V is TRBV27, with a possible D match to TRBD1 (6 bases). This CDR3 spans 15 amino acids. V lost 5 bases, J lost 0 bases, and 14 bases lay in between. CDR1 and CDR2 from the germline V gene are MNHEY and SMNVEV (reference sequence). The CDR3 bases are TGTGCCAGCAGTCGACAGGCGTCGAGCTCCTACGAGCAGTACTTC. Protein: CASSRQASSSYEQYF.

The V gene is TRBV14, the J gene TRBJ2-3; 9 bases line up with TRBD2. Per germline, CDR1 SGHDN and CDR2 FVKESK. The CDR3 spans 15 residues. With 2 bases clipped from V and 6 bases from J, the junction kept 6 bases outside the gene matches. This CDR3 reads CASSQKLSGSDTQYF. As DNA, the CDR3 is TGTGCCAGCAGCCAAAAGCTTAGCGGGAGTGATACGCAGTATTTT.

Regarding this clone: An end of the junction differs from the germline gene, which may be a read error. V and J are TRBV6-6 and TRBJ2-1; D is undetermined. The germline CDR1 and CDR2 sequences are MNHNY and SVGAGI (reference sequence). The CDR3 runs 11 residues. The CDR3 reads CASRPERSKLF. The DNA for the CDR3 is TGTGCCAGCAGACCCGAGAGGTCCAAGCTCTTC.

This clone was counted once. The chain couples TRBV6-1 to TRBJ1-2; 8 bases fit TRBD1. The V segment lost 3 bases and the J segment 3 bases; nucleotides outside the gene matches: 12. Germline V gene sequence: CDR1 MNHNS, CDR2 SASEGT. The CDR3 is made up of 17 amino acids. Here the CDR3 DNA reads TGTGCCAGCAGTGATATGGGACAGGTGGGGTACGACTATGGCTACACCTTC. It encodes CASSDMGQVGYDYGYTF.

The rearrangement uses TRBV5-4 and TRBJ1-3, with 8 positions matching TRBD1. The CDR3 spans 16 residues. Unmatched junction bases numbered 10, after V lost 6 bases and J lost 2 bases. In germline, CDR1 is SGHNT, CDR2 YYREEE (reference sequence). CDR3 sequence: CASTDRQGSAGNTIYF. The DNA of the CDR3 is TGTGCCAGCACCGATAGACAGGGGTCGGCTGGAAACACCATATATTTT.

The chain has TRBV11-2 and TRBJ2-7; 7 nucleotides align to TRBD1. This CDR3 comprises 15 residues. Unmatched junction bases numbered 6, after V lost 1 base and J lost 3 bases. Germline lookup yields CDR1 SGHAT and CDR2 FQNNGV. The CDR3 loop is CASSLGDRVLYEQYF. CDR3 bases: TGTGCCAGCAGCTTAGGCGACAGGGTCCTCTACGAGCAGTACTTC. Full variable domain (remainder filled in from reference TRBV11-2 and TRBJ2-7): EAGVAQSPRYKIIEKRQSVAFWCNPISGHATLYWYQQILGQGPKLLIQFQNNGVVDDSQLPKDRFSAERLKGVDSTLKIQPAKLEDSAVYLCASSLGDRVLYEQYFGPGTRLTVT.